This T cell receptor beta chain was retrieved from a study of blood T cell repertoires in COVID-19. The overall study: COVID-19 samples, acute and convalescent, were from the United States, Italy and Spain.

In the authors' methods: Counts of nucleated cells, estimated from reference gene primer amplification, were obtained. Data came from immunoSEQ multiplex PCR; TCRdb stores just in-frame clones and leaves some out. The D gene and trimming were derived from the DNA, and the V and J assignments and clone size from that table. The data contain some 200,000 clones, around 82% of them singletons. Across over 20 US areas, participants ranged in age from about 18 to 90 years. Allocation to cohorts depended on clinical history reported by the participants. J gave up 6 bases and V 0 bases, and 3 bases lay outside the gene matches. The V gene's germline CDR1 is SGHKS and CDR2 YYEKEE (reference sequence). This CDR3 comprises 13 residues.

Material for sequencing was PBMCs or T cells enriched from blood (not recorded which). J is TRBJ2-7 and V is TRBV5-5; 7 bases match TRBD1. This receptor was identified in a middle-aged man who had recovered from COVID-19. CDR3 sequence (DNA): TGTGCCAGCAGCTTGGATAGGGGGCGCGAGCAGTACTTC. The encoded protein is CASSLDRGREQYF. Filled out from reference TRBV5-5 and TRBJ2-7, the complete variable domain reads DAGVTQSPTHLIKTRGQQVTLRCSPISGHKSVSWYQQVLGQGPQFIFQYYEKEERGRGNFPDRFSARQFPNYSSELNVNALLLGDSALYLCASSLDRGREQYFGPGTRLTVT.